The 2 T cell receptor beta chains below all came from one sample that was sequenced in a study of cytomegalovirus exposure and HLA in healthy donors. PCR involved 60 Vbeta and 13 Jbeta primers. The repertoire was sequenced with immunoSEQ multiplex PCR; TCRdb's copy has only in-frame clones and lacks some. The sample yields 210,000 or so clones, over 60% seen once. Sequences were obtained from PBMCs. The receptors originated from a man aged 18 to 29 in good health and CMV-seronegative.

About this clone: The junction and the germline gene differ at one end; a read error may be behind it. The rearrangement links TRBV19 to TRBJ1-2; D gene uncertain. This CDR3 is 13 amino acids long. Germline V gene sequence: CDR1 LNHDA, CDR2 SQIVND (reference sequence). In DNA, the CDR3 is TGTACCAGTAGCCGAAGCTCCAACTATGGCTACACCTTC. This gives the protein CTSSRSSNYGYTF.

The J gene is TRBJ2-1, the V gene TRBV19, with D possibly being TRBD2 (6 bases). Trimming cost V 2 bases and J 5 bases, with 10 bases left between them. The CDR3 totals 14 residues. Looked up from germline, CDR1 is LNHDA and CDR2 is SQIVND (reference sequence). The DNA of the CDR3 is TGTGCCAGTAGTATAAGAGCTAGCGACAATGAGCAGTTCTTC. Translated, it gives CASSIRASDNEQFF.